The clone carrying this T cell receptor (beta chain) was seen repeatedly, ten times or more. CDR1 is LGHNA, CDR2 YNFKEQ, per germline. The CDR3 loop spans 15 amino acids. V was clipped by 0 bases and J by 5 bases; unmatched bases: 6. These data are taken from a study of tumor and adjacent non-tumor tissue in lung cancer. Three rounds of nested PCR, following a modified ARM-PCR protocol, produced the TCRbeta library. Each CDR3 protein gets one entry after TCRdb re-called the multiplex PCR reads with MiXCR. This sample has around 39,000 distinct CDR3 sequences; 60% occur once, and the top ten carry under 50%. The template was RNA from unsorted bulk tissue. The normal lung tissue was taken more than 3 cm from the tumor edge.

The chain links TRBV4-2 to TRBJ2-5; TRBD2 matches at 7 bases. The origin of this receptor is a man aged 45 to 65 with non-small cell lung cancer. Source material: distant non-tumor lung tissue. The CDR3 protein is CASSQERGSGETQYF. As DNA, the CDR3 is TGTGCCAGCAGCCAAGAAAGGGGTAGCGGGGAGACCCAGTACTTC.